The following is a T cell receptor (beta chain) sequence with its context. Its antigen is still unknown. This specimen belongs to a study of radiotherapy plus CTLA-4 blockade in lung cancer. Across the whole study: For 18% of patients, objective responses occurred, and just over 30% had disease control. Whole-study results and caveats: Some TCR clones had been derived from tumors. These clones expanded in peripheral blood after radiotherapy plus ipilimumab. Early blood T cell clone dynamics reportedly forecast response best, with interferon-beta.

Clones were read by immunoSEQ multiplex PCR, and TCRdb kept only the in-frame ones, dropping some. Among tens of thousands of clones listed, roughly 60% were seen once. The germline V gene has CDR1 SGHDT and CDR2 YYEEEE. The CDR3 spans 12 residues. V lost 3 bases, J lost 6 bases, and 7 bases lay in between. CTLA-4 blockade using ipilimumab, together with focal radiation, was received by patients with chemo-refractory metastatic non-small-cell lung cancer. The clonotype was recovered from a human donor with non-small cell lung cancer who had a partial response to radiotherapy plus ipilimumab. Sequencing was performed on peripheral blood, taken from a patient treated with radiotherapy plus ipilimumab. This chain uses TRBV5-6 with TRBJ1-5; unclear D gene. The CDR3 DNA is TGTGCCAGCAGCTCCGTGAGTCAGCCCCAGCATTTT. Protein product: CASSSVSQPQHF.